This T cell receptor beta chain appears in the sequencing data of a study of CD8+ T cells in alopecia areata. Study-level information: Donor skin was harvested from roughly 6-13-month-old C3H/HeJ mice with spontaneous alopecia and grafted onto roughly 7-10-week-old female C3H/HeJ recipients.

Separation of pooled cutaneous lymph node cells was by sorting with CD4, CD8alpha, NKG2D, NKG2ACE and other markers. The germline gives CDR1 LGHNA, CDR2 YNLKQL (reference sequence). The CDR3 extends over 14 amino acids. This clone has just a few counts. The genes and germline here are from mouse. The read gets to within 4 residues of the CDR3 end, and the germline J gene fills in the rest. cDNA serving as the sequencing template came from extracted, reverse transcribed RNA. Repertoires were generated with immunoSEQ multiplex PCR, while TCRdb's copy carries only in-frame clones and drops some. Recorded here are approximately 300,000 clones, none singletons.

V is TRBV5 and J is TRBJ2-7, with 7 bases matching TRBD2. This TCR was recovered from a C3H/HeJ mouse with alopecia areata. The mouse line has the MHC haplotype H2-k. Specimen: CD4+ T cells sorted from a lymph node. The CDR3 sequence: CASSQESGGYEQYF. The sequenced part of the CDR3 DNA is TGTGCCAGCAGCCAAGAATCTGGGGGATAT.